This T cell receptor beta chain was found in a study of cytomegalovirus exposure and HLA in healthy donors. V was cut by 6 bases and J by 3 bases, with 18 bases left in between. Germline V CDR1 and CDR2: MNHNS, SASEGT. The CDR3 loop spans 15 amino acids. Study-level points and caveats: Earlier analysis looked at TCR beta V segments, and most were productive about 87% or about 30% of the time. TCR beta sequences reportedly predicted most subjects' HLA-A and HLA-B alleles accurately.

Concerning this clone: The antigen remains undetermined.

Researchers ran the PCR with 60 Vbeta and 13 Jbeta primers. The table came from immunoSEQ multiplex PCR; TCRdb's copy has only in-frame clones and leaves some out. The repertoire holds about 140,000 clones, around 78% seen once, with around 2.5% in the top ten. This sequence was found in a woman in her late teens or twenties in good health and CMV-seropositive. The sequencing input was PBMCs. J is TRBJ2-7 and V is TRBV6-1; possible D gene TRBD1, 6 bases. The CDR3 spells CASRDVGTSHYEQYF. The CDR3 bases are TGTGCCAGCAGGGATGTCGGGACAAGCCACTACGAGCAGTACTTC.